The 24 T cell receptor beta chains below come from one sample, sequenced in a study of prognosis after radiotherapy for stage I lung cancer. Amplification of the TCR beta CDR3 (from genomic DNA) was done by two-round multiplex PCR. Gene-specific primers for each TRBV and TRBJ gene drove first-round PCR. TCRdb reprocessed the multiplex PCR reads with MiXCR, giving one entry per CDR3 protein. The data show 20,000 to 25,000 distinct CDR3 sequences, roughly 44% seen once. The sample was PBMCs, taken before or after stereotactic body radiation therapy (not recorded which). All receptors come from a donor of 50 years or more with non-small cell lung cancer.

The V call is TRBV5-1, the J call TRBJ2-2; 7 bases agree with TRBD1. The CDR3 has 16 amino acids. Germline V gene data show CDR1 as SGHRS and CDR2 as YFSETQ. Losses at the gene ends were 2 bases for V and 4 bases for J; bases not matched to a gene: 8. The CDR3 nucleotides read TGCGCCAGCAGCTTAACCACAGGGGTCGGCACCGGGGAGCTGTTTTTT. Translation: CASSLTTGVGTGELFF.

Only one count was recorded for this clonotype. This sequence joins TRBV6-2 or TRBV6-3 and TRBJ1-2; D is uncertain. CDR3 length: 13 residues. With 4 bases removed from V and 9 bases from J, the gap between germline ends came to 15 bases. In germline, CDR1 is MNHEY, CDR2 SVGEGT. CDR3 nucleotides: TGTGCCAGCAGTTTATCAGTGGCAGAGTGCTACACCTTC. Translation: CASSLSVAECYTF.

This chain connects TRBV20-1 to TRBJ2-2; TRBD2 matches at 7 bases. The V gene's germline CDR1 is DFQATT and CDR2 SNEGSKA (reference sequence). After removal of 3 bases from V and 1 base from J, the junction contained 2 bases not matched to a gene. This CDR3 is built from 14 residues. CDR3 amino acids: CSARVAGNTGELFF. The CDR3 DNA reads TGCAGTGCTAGGGTAGCGGGGAACACCGGGGAGCTGTTTTTT.

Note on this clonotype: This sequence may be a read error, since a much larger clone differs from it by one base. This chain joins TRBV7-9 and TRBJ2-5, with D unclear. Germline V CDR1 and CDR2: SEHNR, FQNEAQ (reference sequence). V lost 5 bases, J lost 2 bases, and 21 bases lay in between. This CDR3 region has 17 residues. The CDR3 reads CASSPRGLVPNQETQYF. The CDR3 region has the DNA TGTGCCAGCAGCCCTAGAGGCCTGGTACCAAATCAAGAGACCCAGTACTTC.

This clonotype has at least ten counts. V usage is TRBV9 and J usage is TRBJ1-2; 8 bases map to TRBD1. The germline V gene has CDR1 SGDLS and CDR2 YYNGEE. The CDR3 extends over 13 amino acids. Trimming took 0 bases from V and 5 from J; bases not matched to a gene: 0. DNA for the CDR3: TGTGCCAGCAGCGTAGGACAGGGGTATGGCTACACCTTC. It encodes CASSVGQGYGYTF.

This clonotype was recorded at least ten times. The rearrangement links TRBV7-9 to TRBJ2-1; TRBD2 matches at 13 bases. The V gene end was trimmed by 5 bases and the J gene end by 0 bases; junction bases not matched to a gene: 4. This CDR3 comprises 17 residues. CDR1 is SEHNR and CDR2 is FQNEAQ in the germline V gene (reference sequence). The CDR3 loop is CASSPRTSGSSYNEQFF. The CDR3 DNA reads TGTGCCAGCAGCCCACGGACTAGCGGGAGCTCCTACAATGAGCAGTTCTTC.

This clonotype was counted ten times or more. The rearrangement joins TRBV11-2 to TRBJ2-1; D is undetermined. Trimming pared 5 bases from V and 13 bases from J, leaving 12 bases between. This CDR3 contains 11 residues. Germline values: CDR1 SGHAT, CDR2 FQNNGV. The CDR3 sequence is CASSHGSLQFF. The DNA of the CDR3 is TGTGCCAGCAGCCACGGTAGCCTCCAGTTCTTC.

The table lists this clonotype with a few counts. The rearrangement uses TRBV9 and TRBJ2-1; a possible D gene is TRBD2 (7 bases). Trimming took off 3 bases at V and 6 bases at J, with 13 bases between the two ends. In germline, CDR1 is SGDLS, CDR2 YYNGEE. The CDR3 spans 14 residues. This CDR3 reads CASSGGGPFNEQFF. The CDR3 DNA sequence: TGTGCCAGCAGCGGGGGGGGGCCCTTCAATGAGCAGTTCTTC.

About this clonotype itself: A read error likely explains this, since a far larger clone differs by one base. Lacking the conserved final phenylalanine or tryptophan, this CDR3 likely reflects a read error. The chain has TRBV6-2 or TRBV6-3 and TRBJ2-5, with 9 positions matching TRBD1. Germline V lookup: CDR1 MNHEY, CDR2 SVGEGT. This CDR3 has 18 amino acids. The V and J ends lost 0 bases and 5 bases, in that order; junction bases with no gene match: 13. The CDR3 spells CASSYSGPGQGFLETQYL. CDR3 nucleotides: TGTGCCAGCAGTTACTCGGGGCCTGGACAGGGGTTTTTGGAGACCCAGTACTTA.

Here the CDR3 DNA reads TGTGCCTGGAGTGGACAGGGGCTGAGCTATGGCTACACCTTC. It codes for CAWSGQGLSYGYTF. The chain has TRBV30 and TRBJ1-2; 8 bases are a match to TRBD1. J gave up 4 bases and V 1 base, and 5 bases lay outside the gene matches. CDR3 size: 14 residues. Germline-derived CDR1 and CDR2 are GTSNPN and SVGIG (reference sequence).

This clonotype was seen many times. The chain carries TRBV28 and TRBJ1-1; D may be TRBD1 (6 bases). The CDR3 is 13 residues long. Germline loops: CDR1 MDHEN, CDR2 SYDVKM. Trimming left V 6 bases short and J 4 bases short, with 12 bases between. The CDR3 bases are TGTGCCAGCAGGGAAGGAGGGGGCACTGAAGCTTTCTTT. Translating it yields CASREGGGTEAFF.

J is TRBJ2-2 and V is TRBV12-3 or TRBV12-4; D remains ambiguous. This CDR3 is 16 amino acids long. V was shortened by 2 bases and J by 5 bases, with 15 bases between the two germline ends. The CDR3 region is CASSLMWSVRTGELFF. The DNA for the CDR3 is TGTGCCAGCAGTTTAATGTGGTCAGTCCGGACCGGGGAGCTGTTTTTT.

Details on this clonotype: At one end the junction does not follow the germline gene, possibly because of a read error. The CDR3 DNA is TGTGCCAGCAGCCAAAGTGGGCGCATCTACGTGCAGTACTTC. Translated: CASSQSGRIYVQYF. J is TRBJ2-7 and V is TRBV12-3 or TRBV12-4; D call uncertain. This CDR3 has 14 residues.

The CDR3 DNA follows: TGCGCCAGCAGCCAAGTGGGGGCCGGGGCGGCCCGCGGCTACACCTTC. It codes for CASSQVGAGAARGYTF. The rearrangement joins TRBV4-1 to TRBJ1-2; D may be TRBD1 (6 bases). V lost 1 base and J 8 bases, leaving 20 bases between the germline ends. Germline V CDR1 and CDR2: MGHRA, YSYEKL. This CDR3 contains 16 residues.

CDR3 in amino acids: CASSLDGGRNTEAFF. CDR3 in DNA: TGTGCCAGCAGCTTAGATGGGGGGAGGAACACTGAAGCTTTCTTT. The genes are TRBV11-2 and TRBJ1-1, with D tentatively TRBD1 (5 bases). The germline gives CDR1 SGHAT, CDR2 FQNNGV. This CDR3 contains 15 residues. Trimming removed 0 bases from V and 1 base from J, with 9 bases in between.

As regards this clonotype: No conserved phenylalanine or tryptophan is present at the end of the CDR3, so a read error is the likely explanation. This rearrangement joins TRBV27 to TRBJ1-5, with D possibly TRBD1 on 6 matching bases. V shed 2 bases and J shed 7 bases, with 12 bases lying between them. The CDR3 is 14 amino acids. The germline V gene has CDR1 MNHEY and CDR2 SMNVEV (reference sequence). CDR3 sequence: CASSLLAGEQPQHS. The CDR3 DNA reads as TGTGCCAGCAGTTTACTGGCAGGGGAGCAGCCCCAGCATTCT.

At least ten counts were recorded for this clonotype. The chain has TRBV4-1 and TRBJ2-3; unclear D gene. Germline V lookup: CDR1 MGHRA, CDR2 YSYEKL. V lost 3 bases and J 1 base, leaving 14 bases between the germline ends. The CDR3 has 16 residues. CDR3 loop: CASSQTLQTGTDTQYF. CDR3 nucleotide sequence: TGCGCCAGCAGCCAGACGCTCCAGACTGGCACAGATACGCAGTATTTT.

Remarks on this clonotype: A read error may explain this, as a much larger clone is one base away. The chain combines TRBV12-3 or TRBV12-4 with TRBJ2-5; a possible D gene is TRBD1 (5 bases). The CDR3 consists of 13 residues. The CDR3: CASTRDSRESQYF. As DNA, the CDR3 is TGTGCCAGCACCAGAGACAGTCGAGAGAGCCAGTACTTC.

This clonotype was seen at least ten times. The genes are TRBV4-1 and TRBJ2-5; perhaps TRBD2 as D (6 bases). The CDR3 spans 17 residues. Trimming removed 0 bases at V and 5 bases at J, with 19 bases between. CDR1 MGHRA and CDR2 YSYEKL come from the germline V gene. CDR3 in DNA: TGCGCCAGCAGCCAAGAACCCCCCGGGGGAATGGGTGAGACCCAGTACTTC. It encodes CASSQEPPGGMGETQYF.

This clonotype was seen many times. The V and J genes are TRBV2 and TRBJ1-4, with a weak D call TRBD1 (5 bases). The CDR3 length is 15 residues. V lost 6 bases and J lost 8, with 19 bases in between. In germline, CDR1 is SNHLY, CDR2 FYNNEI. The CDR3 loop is CASRGTQGSGEKLFF. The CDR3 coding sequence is TGTGCCAGCAGGGGAACTCAGGGTTCAGGAGAAAAACTGTTTTTT. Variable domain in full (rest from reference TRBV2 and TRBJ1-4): EPEVTQTPSHQVTQMGQEVILRCVPISNHLYFYWYRQILGQKVEFLVSFYNNEISEKSEIFDDQFSVERPDGSNFTLKIRSTKLEDSAMYFCASRGTQGSGEKLFFGSGTQLSVL.

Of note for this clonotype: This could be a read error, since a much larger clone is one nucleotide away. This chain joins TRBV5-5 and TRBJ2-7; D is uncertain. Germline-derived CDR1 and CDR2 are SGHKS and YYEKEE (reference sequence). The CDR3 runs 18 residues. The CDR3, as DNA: TGTTCCAGCAGCAAGGGCGCTCACCTCACCCTAACTTCCTACGAGCAGTACTTC. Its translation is CSSSKGAHLTLTSYEQYF.

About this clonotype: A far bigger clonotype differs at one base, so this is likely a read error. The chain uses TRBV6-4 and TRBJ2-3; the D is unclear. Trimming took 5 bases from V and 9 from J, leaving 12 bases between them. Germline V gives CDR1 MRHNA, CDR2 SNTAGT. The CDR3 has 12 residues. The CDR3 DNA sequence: TGTGCCAGCAGTTACGATGGTGGAACGCAGTATTTT. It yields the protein CASSYDGGTQYF.

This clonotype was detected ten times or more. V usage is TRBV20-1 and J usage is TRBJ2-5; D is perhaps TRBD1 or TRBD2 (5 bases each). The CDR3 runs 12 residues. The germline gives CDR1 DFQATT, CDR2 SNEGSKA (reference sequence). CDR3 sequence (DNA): TGCAGGGCAGGGACGGGCCAAGAGACCCAGTACTTC. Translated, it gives CRAGTGQETQYF.

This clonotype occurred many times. The CDR3 DNA sequence: TGTGCCATCAGTGCCTCTGTGGGGTCGGGAAACACCATATATTTT. Its translation is CAISASVGSGNTIYF. The V call is TRBV10-3, the J call TRBJ1-3; D gene ambiguous. The ends were cut back, 4 bases at V and 4 bases at J, with 14 bases in the middle. The CDR3 has 15 residues. In germline, CDR1 is ENHRY, CDR2 SYGVKD.